These 7 T cell receptor beta chains were sequenced from one sample in a study of blood T cell repertoires in COVID-19. Clones were sequenced by immunoSEQ multiplex PCR, and TCRdb holds only the in-frame ones, with some missing. Of more than 350,000 clones listed, 80% to 90% are singletons. Sequenced: peripheral blood. All receptors derive from a woman in her thirties with COVID-19, enrolled during active disease.

V is TRBV28 and J is TRBJ2-1, with 7 bases that match TRBD2. The V and J ends lost 7 bases and 10 bases, in that order; junction bases with no gene match: 16. The CDR3 loop spans 15 amino acids. Germline lookup yields CDR1 MDHEN and CDR2 SYDVKM. CDR3 region: CASNSRGGPPPEQFF. CDR3 nucleotide sequence: TGTGCCAGCAACTCAAGGGGAGGGCCCCCCCCAGAGCAGTTCTTC.

The chain employs TRBV7-2 and TRBJ2-4, with a weak D call TRBD2 (7 bases). The CDR3 is made up of 12 amino acids. Trimming shortened V by 5 bases and J by 15 bases, and 17 bases separated the two germline ends. CDR1 and CDR2 (germline): SGHTA, FQGNSA. The DNA of the CDR3 is TGTGCCAGCAGCCCGCCCGGGGGGCGTGGGTACTTC. Encoded protein: CASSPPGGRGYF. Supplemented by reference TRBV7-2 and TRBJ2-4, the full variable domain reads GAGVSQSPSNKVTEKGKDVELRCDPISGHTALYWYRQSLGQGLEFLIYFQGNSAPDKSGLPSDRFSAERTGGSVSTLTIQRTQQEDSAVYLCASSPPGGRGYFGAGTRLSVL.

The chain has TRBV19 and TRBJ2-1; TRBD1 matches 9 bases. The CDR3 is 16 amino acids. CDR1 is LNHDA, CDR2 SQIVND, per germline (reference sequence). Trimming took 7 bases from V and 6 from J; bases not matched to a gene: 13. Here the CDR3 DNA reads TGTGCCAGTACCAACACAGGTGGACAGGGGACCAATGAGCAGTTCTTC. It is translated as CASTNTGGQGTNEQFF.

This clone has only a few counts. Other DNA variants within this sample encode the same CDR3. V and J are TRBV18 and TRBJ2-5; D remains ambiguous. The V gene's germline CDR1 is KGHSH and CDR2 LQKENI. V lost 3 bases to trimming and J lost 3 bases, with 2 bases between them. The CDR3 loop spans 11 amino acids. For the CDR3, the DNA is TGTGCCAGCTCACCCAAAGAGACCCAGTACTTC. Protein: CASSPKETQYF.

This sequence joins TRBV12-3 or TRBV12-4 and TRBJ2-1; TRBD2 agrees at 12 bases. V was pared by 5 bases and J by 16 bases, with 6 bases of the junction left unmatched. This CDR3 is 12 amino acids long. This chain's CDR3 is CASSGASGRGFF. DNA for the CDR3: TGTGCCAGCAGTGGGGCTAGCGGGAGGGGTTTCTTC.

The chain joins TRBV3-1 (or the pseudogene TRBV3-2) to TRBJ2-5; D ambiguous. There are 13 residues in the CDR3. V was pared by 1 base and J by 4 bases, with 7 bases between. CDR1 is LGHDT and CDR2 is YNNKEL in the germline V gene (reference sequence). CDR3 in DNA: TGTGCCAGCAGCCAAGCCAGTGGAGAGACCCAGTACTTC. It yields the protein CASSQASGETQYF.

This clone occurred a few times. The chain links TRBV24-1 to TRBJ2-2; 9 bases map to TRBD1. The CDR3 has 17 amino acids. CDR1 KGHDR and CDR2 SFDVKD come from the germline V gene. The V and J ends lost 3 bases and 4 bases, in that order; junction bases with no gene match: 8. The DNA of the CDR3 is TGTGCCACCAGTGATACCGGGACAGGGTGGAGCACCGGGGAGCTGTTTTTT. As protein: CATSDTGTGWSTGELFF.